Following are 6 T cell receptor beta chains from one sample sequenced in a study of post-analysis software for immune sequencing data. Included in the TCR beta cDNA libraries were unique molecular identifiers. TCRdb re-derived calls from the PCR reads in MiXCR, one entry per CDR3 protein. The table shows 400,000 to 500,000 distinct CDR3 sequences, with roughly 40% occurring only once. Study-wide findings and caveats: Controls had lower frequencies than patients of about five TRBV segments, which included TRBV5-6, TRBV5-1 and TRBV20-1.

These receptors' antigens are unknown. The source material was blood. The source is a girl aged 2 to 9 with multiple sclerosis.

The chain couples TRBV6-6 to TRBJ2-7; D unresolved. V was pared by 0 bases and J by 6 bases, with 15 bases between. Germline CDR1 is MNHNY and CDR2 is SVGAGI (reference sequence). This CDR3 is 15 amino acids long. The CDR3 coding sequence is TGTGCCAGCAGTTACTCGAAAGATGTGATGGTCGAGCAGTACTTC. Encoded protein: CASSYSKDVMVEQYF.

The table lists this clonotype with a few counts. The CDR3 nucleotides read TGCAGTGCCCCGGGGCCGGGGGCGTACGAGCAGTACTTC. Translating it yields CSAPGPGAYEQYF. The V and J genes are TRBV20-1 and TRBJ2-7, with D perhaps matching TRBD1 or TRBD2 (6 bases each). This CDR3 contains 13 residues. Per the germline V gene, CDR1 is DFQATT and CDR2 is SNEGSKA (reference sequence). V lost 6 bases to trimming and J lost 4 bases, with 16 bases between them.

This clonotype was seen repeatedly, ten times or more. The CDR3 reads CASSEGVTGFYEQYF. CDR3 DNA sequence: TGTGCCAGCAGTGAAGGGGTGACAGGGTTTTACGAGCAGTACTTC. The chain recombines TRBV2 with TRBJ2-7, with 7 bases aligning to TRBD1. Germline-derived CDR1 and CDR2 are SNHLY and FYNNEI. J was trimmed by 4 bases and V by 1 base; bases with no gene match: 7. This CDR3 is built from 15 residues.

The chain is built from TRBV7-3 and TRBJ1-5; tentative D call: TRBD1 (5 bases). This CDR3 is 13 amino acids long. The germline V and J ends were trimmed by 9 bases and 0 bases, with 9 bases remaining between them. Germline V gene lookup returns CDR1 SGHTA and CDR2 FQGTGA. This CDR3 reads CARTDHSNQPQHF. The CDR3, as DNA: TGTGCCAGGACAGATCATAGCAATCAGCCCCAGCATTTT.

The chain employs TRBV12-3 or TRBV12-4 and TRBJ2-3; D might be TRBD1 (5 bases). The CDR3 is made up of 14 amino acids. Trimming left V 5 bases short and J 0 bases short, with 9 bases between. CDR3 bases: TGTGCCAGCAGTATAAGGGGAAGCACAGATACGCAGTATTTT. This gives the protein CASSIRGSTDTQYF.

In nucleotides, the CDR3 is TGCAGCGTTGAAGAGGATGCTCCTGAGCAGTTCTTC. This sequence encodes CSVEEDAPEQFF. This chain connects TRBV29-1 to TRBJ2-1; D remains ambiguous. The CDR3 loop spans 12 amino acids. Germline CDR1 reads SQVTM; CDR2 reads ANQGSEA. The V end lost 0 bases, the J end lost 9 bases, and 9 bases lay between the germline ends.